Listed below are T cell receptor beta chains from one sample, sequenced in a study of shared clonotypes between healthy human individuals. Assay used: immunoSEQ multiplex PCR; TCRdb lists only in-frame clones, some missing. The sample holds 2.3 million or so clones, over 85% seen once. The sample comprised naive CD4+ T cells from PBMCs. All receptors derive from a man aged 18-30 years in good health. Some clones in this sample may be carry-over from other donors' samples. Both conserved end residues are part of each CDR3. Each record gives: J gene, D gene, clone size, V gene, CDR3 protein, CDR3 DNA. A D gene is named only where the DNA matches it firmly. The listing skips clone size in some rows; elsewhere it reads once, few, many or a size class.

TRBJ2-1	TRBD2	NA	TRBV11-3	CASSVRLAGVFEQFF	TGTGCCAGCAGCGTCAGACTAGCGGGAGTTTTTGAGCAGTTCTTC
TRBJ1-1	TRBD1	NA	TRBV4-3	CASSQGQGTTEAFF	TGCGCCAGCAGCCAAGGACAGGGGACCACTGAAGCTTTCTTT
TRBJ2-3	NA	NA	TRBV6-1	CASSEGSTDTQYF	TGTGCCAGCTCTGAGGGAAGCACAGATACGCAGTATTTT
TRBJ2-5	TRBD2	NA	TRBV28	CAARGLAGGEETQYF	TGTGCCGCTCGGGGGCTAGCGGGAGGCGAAGAGACCCAGTACTTC
TRBJ2-5	NA	NA	TRBV29-1	CSVGQRLRETQYF	TGCAGCGTTGGGCAGAGGCTAAGGGAGACCCAGTACTTC
TRBJ2-3	TRBD2	NA	TRBV5-1	CASSGTSGRAPDTQYF	TGCGCCAGCAGCGGGACTAGCGGGAGGGCCCCAGATACGCAGTATTTT
TRBJ1-2	TRBD1	NA	TRBV6-5	CASLRGPDYGYTF	TGTGCCAGCCTCAGGGGGCCGGACTATGGCTACACCTTC
TRBJ2-7	NA	NA	TRBV6-6	CASTTLYGTEQYF	TGTGCCAGCACCACGCTTTACGGGACCGAGCAGTACTTC
TRBJ1-2	TRBD1	NA	TRBV9	CASSAGPGQTYGYTF	TGTGCCAGCAGCGCGGGGCCGGGACAGACTTATGGCTACACCTTC
TRBJ2-7	TRBD2	NA	TRBV28	CASSYLAGGSSYEQYF	TGTGCCAGCAGTTATCTAGCGGGAGGGAGCTCCTACGAGCAGTACTTC
TRBJ1-2	NA	few	TRBV28	CASSLSSGYTF	TGTGCCAGCAGTCTCTCGTCTGGCTACACCTTC
TRBJ2-7	NA	NA	TRBV7-9	CASSSSTGTSYEQYF	TGTGCCAGCAGCTCATCGACAGGAACCTCCTACGAGCAGTACTTC
TRBJ2-5	TRBD1	NA	TRBV6-1	CASSVLGGQETQYF	TGTGCCAGCAGTGTCTTAGGGGGCCAGGAGACCCAGTACTTC
TRBJ2-5	NA	NA	TRBV21-1	CACPGQIQETQYF	TGTGCCTGCCCCGGACAAATACAAGAGACCCAGTACTTC
TRBJ2-7	NA	NA	TRBV10-3	CAISESTLNEQYF	TGTGCCATCAGTGAGTCGACACTAAACGAGCAGTACTTC
TRBJ2-7	NA	NA	TRBV6-1	CASPPPSYEQYF	TGTGCCAGCCCCCCGCCCTCCTACGAGCAGTACTTC
TRBJ2-3	TRBD2	NA	TRBV7-7	CASSRIGREADTQYF	TGTGCCAGCAGCCGAATCGGGAGGGAGGCGGATACGCAGTATTTT
TRBJ2-2	NA	NA	TRBV15	CATKSGISTGELFF	TGTGCCACCAAATCAGGGATTTCCACCGGGGAGCTGTTTTTT
TRBJ1-1	NA	NA	TRBV29-1	CSVEDRSGDAEAFF	TGCAGCGTTGAAGACCGCTCGGGGGATGCTGAAGCTTTCTTT
TRBJ2-1	TRBD2	NA	TRBV29-1	CSVGSLLAGGLSSYNEQFF	TGCAGCGTTGGATCCCTACTAGCGGGAGGGCTTAGCTCCTACAATGAGCAGTTCTTC
TRBJ1-1	TRBD1	NA	TRBV5-6	CASSLYAGGAGLITEAFF	TGTGCCAGCAGCTTATACGCAGGGGGCGCAGGATTGATAACTGAAGCTTTCTTT
TRBJ2-5	TRBD2	NA	TRBV10-2	CASSEGLAGGPGGETQYF	TGCGCCAGCAGTGAAGGGCTAGCGGGAGGGCCGGGAGGAGAGACCCAGTACTTC
TRBJ2-2	TRBD1	NA	TRBV5-1	CASSPVPGGLTGELFF	TGCGCCAGCAGCCCTGTACCAGGGGGCTTGACCGGGGAGCTGTTTTTT
TRBJ2-7	NA	NA	TRBV9	CASSVLVAGEQYF	TGTGCCAGCAGCGTATTAGTGGCGGGCGAGCAGTACTTC
TRBJ1-2	NA	NA	TRBV4-1	CASSQILSGPGGYTF	TGCGCCAGCAGCCAAATTCTGTCAGGGCCGGGTGGCTACACCTTC
TRBJ2-7	TRBD2	NA	TRBV19	CASSMEVAGDEQYF	TGTGCCAGTAGTATGGAGGTAGCGGGAGACGAGCAGTACTTC
TRBJ2-5	NA	NA	TRBV5-1	CASSGMLGTAETQYF	TGCGCCAGCAGCGGGATGTTGGGAACAGCAGAGACCCAGTACTTC
TRBJ1-1	NA	NA	TRBV15	CATSRDLQAEAFF	TGTGCCACCAGCAGAGATCTTCAGGCTGAAGCTTTCTTT
TRBJ2-7	NA	NA	TRBV6-1	CASRLTGPTYEQYF	TGTGCCAGCAGGCTCACGGGGCCCACCTACGAGCAGTACTTC
TRBJ2-1	TRBD1	NA	TRBV7-6	CASSPGTGEQFF	TGTGCCAGCAGCCCCGGGACAGGGGAGCAGTTCTTC
TRBJ1-1	NA	NA	TRBV5-5	CASSGPGDTEAFF	TGTGCCAGCAGCGGGCCGGGGGACACTGAAGCTTTCTTT
TRBJ1-1	NA	once	TRBV5-1	CASSLVNSQNTEAFF	TGCGCCAGCAGCTTGGTGAACAGCCAGAACACTGAAGCTTTCTTT